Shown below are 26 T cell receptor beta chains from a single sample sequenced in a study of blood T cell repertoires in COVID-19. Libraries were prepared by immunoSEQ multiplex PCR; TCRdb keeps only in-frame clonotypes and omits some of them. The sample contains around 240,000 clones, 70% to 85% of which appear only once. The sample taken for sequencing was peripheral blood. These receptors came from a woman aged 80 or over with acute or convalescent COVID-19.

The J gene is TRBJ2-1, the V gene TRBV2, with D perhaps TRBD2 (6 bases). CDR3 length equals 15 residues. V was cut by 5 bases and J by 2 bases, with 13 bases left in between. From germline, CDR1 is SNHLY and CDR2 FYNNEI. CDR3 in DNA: TGTGCCAGCAGTCTGGAGGGCCGGACCTACAATGAGCAGTTCTTC. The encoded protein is CASSLEGRTYNEQFF. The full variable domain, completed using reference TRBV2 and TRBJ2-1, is EPEVTQTPSHQVTQMGQEVILRCVPISNHLYFYWYRQILGQKVEFLVSFYNNEISEKSEIFDDQFSVERPDGSNFTLKIRSTKLEDSAMYFCASSLEGRTYNEQFFGPGTRLTVL.

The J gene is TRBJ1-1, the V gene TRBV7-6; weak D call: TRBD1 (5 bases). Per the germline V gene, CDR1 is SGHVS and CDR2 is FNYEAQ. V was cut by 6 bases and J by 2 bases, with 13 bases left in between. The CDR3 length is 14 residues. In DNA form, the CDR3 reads TGTGCCAGCAGGGGAGGACAACTTAACACTGAAGCTTTCTTT. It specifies CASRGGQLNTEAFF.

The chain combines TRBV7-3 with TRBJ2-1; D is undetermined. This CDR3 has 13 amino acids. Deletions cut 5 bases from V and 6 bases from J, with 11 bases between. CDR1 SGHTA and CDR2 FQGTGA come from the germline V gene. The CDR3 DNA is TGTGCCAGCAGCCCAACGAACTCCAATGAGCAGTTCTTC. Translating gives CASSPTNSNEQFF.

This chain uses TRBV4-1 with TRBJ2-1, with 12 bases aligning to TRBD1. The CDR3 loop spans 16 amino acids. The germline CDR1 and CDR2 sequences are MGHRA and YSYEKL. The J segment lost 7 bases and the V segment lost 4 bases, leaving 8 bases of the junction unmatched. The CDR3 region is CASSPSGQGARNEQFF. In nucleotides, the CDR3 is TGCGCCAGCAGCCCCTCGGGACAGGGGGCTAGGAATGAGCAGTTCTTC.

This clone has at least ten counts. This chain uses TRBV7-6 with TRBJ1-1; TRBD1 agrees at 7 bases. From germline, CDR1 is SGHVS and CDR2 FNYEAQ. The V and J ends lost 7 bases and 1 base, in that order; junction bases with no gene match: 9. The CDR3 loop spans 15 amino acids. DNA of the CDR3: TGTGCCAGCACCAGGGGGAAGGGAGCGAACACTGAAGCTTTCTTT. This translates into CASTRGKGANTEAFF. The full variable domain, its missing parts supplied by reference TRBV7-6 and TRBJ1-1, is GAGVSQSPRYKVTKRGQDVALRCDPISGHVSLYWYRQALGQGPEFLTYFNYEAQQDKSGLPNDRFSAERPEGSISTLTIQRTEQRDSAMYRCASTRGKGANTEAFFGQGTRLTVV.

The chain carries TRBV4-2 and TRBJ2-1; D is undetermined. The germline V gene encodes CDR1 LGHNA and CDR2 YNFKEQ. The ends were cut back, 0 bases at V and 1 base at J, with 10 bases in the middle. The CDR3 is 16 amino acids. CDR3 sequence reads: CASSQERSYSYNEQFF. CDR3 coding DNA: TGTGCCAGCAGCCAAGAGCGGAGTTATTCCTACAATGAGCAGTTCTTC.

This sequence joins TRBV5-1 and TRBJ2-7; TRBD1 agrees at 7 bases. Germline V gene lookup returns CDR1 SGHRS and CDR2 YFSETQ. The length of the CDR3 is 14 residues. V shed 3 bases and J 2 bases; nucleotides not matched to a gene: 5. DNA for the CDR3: TGCGCCAGCAGCTCCGGGACAGCTACCTACGAGCAGTACTTC. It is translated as CASSSGTATYEQYF.

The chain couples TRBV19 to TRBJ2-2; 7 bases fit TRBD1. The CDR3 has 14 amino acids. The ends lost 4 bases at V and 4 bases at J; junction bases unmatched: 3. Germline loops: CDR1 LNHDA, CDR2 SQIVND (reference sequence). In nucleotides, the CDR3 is TGTGCCAGTAGTAACGACAGGGCCACCGGGGAGCTGTTTTTT. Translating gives CASSNDRATGELFF.

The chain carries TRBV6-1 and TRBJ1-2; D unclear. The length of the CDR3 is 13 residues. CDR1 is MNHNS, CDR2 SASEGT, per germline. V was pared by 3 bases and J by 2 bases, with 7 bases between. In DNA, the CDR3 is TGTGCCAGCAGTGACGGGAACAACTATGGCTACACCTTC. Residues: CASSDGNNYGYTF.

CDR3 in DNA: TGTGCCAGCAGTTACCGGGACAGTAATGAAAAACTGTTTTTT. It codes for CASSYRDSNEKLFF. The chain recombines TRBV6-5 with TRBJ1-4; 7 bases are shared with TRBD1. CDR3 length: 14 amino acids. The ends lost 2 bases at V and 4 bases at J; junction bases unmatched: 1. Germline CDR1 reads MNHEY; CDR2 reads SVGAGI.

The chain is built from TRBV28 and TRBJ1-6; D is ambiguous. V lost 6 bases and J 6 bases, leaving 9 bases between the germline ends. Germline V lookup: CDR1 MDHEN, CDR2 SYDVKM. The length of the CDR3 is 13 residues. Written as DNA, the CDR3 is TGTGCCAGCAGAGGTAGCTTTAATTCACCCCTCCACTTT. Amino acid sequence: CASRGSFNSPLHF. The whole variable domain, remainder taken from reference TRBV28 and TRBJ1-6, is DVKVTQSSRYLVKRTGEKVFLECVQDMDHENMFWYRQDPGLGLRLIYFSYDVKMKEKGDIPEGYSVSREKKERFSLILESASTNQTSMYLCASRGSFNSPLHFGNGTRLTVT.

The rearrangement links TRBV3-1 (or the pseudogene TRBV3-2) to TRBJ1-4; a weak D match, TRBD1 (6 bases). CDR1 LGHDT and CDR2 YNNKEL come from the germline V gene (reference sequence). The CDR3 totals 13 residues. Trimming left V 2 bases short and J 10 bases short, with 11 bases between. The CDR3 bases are TGTGCCAGCAGCCAATCGCGAGGGGGAAAACTGTTTTTT. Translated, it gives CASSQSRGGKLFF.

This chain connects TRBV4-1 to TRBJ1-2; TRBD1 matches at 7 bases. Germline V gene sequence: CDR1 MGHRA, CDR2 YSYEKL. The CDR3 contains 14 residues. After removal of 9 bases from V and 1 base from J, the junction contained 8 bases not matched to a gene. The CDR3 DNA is TGCGCCAGTACGGCGGCAGGGGGTAACTATGGCTACACCTTC. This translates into CASTAAGGNYGYTF.

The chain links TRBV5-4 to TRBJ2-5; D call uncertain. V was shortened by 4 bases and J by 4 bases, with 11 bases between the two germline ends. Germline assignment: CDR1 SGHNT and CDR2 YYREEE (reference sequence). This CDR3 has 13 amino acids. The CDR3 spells CASSPFPRETQYF. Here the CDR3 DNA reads TGTGCCAGCAGCCCGTTCCCCAGAGAGACCCAGTACTTC.

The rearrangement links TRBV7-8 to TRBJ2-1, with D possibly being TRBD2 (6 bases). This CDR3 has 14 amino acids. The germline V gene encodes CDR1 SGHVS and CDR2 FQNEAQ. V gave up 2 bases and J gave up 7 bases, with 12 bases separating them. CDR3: CASSLRRARNEQFF. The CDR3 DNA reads TGTGCCAGCAGCTTACGGAGGGCTAGGAATGAGCAGTTCTTC.

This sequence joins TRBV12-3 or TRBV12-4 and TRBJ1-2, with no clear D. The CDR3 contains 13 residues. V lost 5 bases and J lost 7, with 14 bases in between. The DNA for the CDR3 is TGTGCCAGCAGTCCTACGGGGTTCGGTGGCTACACCTTC. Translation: CASSPTGFGGYTF.

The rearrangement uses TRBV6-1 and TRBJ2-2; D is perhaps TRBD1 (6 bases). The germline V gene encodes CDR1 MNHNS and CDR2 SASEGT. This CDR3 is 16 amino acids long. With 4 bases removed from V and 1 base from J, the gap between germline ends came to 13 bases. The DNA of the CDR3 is TGTGCCAGCAGTGCTTCCTTGGACAGGAACACCGGGGAGCTGTTTTTT. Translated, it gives CASSASLDRNTGELFF.

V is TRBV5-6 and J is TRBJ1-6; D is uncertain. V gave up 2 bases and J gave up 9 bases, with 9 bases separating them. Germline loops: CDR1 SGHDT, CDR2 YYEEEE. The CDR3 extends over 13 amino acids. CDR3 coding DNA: TGTGCCAGCAGCTTAGGAAGCGGTTCACCCCTCCACTTT. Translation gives CASSLGSGSPLHF. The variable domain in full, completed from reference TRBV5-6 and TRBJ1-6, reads DAGVTQSPTHLIKTRGQQVTLRCSPKSGHDTVSWYQQALGQGPQFIFQYYEEEERQRGNFPDRFSGHQFPNYSSELNVNALLLGDSALYLCASSLGSGSPLHFGNGTRLTVT.

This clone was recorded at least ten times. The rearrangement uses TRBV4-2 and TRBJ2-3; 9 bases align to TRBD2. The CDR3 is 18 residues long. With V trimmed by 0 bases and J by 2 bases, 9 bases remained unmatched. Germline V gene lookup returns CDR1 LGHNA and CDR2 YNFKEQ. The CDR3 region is CASSQDLASGEYTDTQYF. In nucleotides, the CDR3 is TGTGCCAGCAGCCAAGATCTGGCTAGCGGGGAATACACAGATACGCAGTATTTT.

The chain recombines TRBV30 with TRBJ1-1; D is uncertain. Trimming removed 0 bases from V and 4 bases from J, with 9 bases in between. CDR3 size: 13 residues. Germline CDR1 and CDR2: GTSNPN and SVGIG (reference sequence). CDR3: CAWSVTAGTEAFF. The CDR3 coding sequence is TGTGCCTGGAGTGTAACCGCCGGCACTGAAGCTTTCTTT.

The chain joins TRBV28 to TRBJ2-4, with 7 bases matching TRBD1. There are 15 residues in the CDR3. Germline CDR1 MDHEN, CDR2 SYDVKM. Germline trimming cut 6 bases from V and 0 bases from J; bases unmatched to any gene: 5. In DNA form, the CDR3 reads TGTGCCAGCAGCCCGACAGGGCAAGCCAAAAACATTCAGTACTTC. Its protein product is CASSPTGQAKNIQYF. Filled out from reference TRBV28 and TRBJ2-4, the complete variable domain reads DVKVTQSSRYLVKRTGEKVFLECVQDMDHENMFWYRQDPGLGLRLIYFSYDVKMKEKGDIPEGYSVSREKKERFSLILESASTNQTSMYLCASSPTGQAKNIQYFGAGTRLSVL.

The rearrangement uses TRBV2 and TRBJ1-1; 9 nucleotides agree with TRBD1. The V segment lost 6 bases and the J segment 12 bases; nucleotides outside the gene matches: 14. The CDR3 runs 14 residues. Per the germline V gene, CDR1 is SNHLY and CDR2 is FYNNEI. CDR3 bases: TGTGCCAGCAGCCCAGACCGGGACAGGGATACAACTTTCTTT. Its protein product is CASSPDRDRDTTFF.

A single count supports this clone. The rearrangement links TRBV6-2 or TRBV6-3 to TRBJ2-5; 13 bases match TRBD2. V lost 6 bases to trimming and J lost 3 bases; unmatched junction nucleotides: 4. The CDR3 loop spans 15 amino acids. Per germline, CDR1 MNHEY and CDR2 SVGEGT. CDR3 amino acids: CASSKLAGGEETQYF. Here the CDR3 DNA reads TGTGCCAGCAGCAAACTAGCGGGGGGGGAAGAGACCCAGTACTTC.

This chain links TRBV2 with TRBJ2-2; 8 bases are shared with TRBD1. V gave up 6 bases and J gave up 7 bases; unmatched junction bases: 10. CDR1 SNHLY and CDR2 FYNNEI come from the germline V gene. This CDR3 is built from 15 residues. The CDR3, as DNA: TGTGCCAGCAGGCAGCAGGGGGCGCGCGGCGGGGAGCTGTTTTTT. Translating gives CASRQQGARGGELFF. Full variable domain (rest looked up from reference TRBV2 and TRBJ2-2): EPEVTQTPSHQVTQMGQEVILRCVPISNHLYFYWYRQILGQKVEFLVSFYNNEISEKSEIFDDQFSVERPDGSNFTLKIRSTKLEDSAMYFCASRQQGARGGELFFGEGSRLTVL.

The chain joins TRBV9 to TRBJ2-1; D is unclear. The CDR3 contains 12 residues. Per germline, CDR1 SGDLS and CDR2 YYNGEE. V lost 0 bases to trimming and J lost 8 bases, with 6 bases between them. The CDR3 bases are TGTGCCAGCAGCGTAGCACTCGATGAGCAGTTCTTC. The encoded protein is CASSVALDEQFF.

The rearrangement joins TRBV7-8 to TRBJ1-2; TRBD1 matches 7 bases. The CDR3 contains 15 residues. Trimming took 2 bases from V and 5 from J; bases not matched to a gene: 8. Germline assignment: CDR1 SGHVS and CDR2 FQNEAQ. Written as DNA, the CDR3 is TGTGCCAGCAGCTTAATAAACGACAGGGATTATGGCTACACCTTC. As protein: CASSLINDRDYGYTF.